This TCR beta chain stems from a study of CXCR3-negative and CXCR3-positive naive CD8 T cells. As to this clonotype: Its specificity is unknown.

CDR1 and CDR2 (germline): LGHNA, YNFKEQ. The CDR3 length is 16 residues. UMI-labeled 5' RACE TRB cDNA libraries were prepared from the cells. TCRdb reprocessed the 5' RACE reads and stores each CDR3 protein as one record, lacking DNA. The table for this sample gives about 23,000 distinct CDR3 sequences. In triplicate, each CD8+ T cell subset was sorted at approximately 290,000 cells per replicate. Overall study results and limits: Naive CXCR3-positive and CXCR3-negative cells shared TRBV-TRBJ usage; memory cells diverged.

The material sequenced was memory CD8+ T cells from blood. V is TRBV4-2 and J is TRBJ2-2; the D gene TCRdb calls, TRBD2, cannot be checked with no DNA. The source of this sequence is a human donor in good health. Some clones in this sample may be carry-over from other donors' samples. The CDR3 region is CASSQGRDGMAGELFF.